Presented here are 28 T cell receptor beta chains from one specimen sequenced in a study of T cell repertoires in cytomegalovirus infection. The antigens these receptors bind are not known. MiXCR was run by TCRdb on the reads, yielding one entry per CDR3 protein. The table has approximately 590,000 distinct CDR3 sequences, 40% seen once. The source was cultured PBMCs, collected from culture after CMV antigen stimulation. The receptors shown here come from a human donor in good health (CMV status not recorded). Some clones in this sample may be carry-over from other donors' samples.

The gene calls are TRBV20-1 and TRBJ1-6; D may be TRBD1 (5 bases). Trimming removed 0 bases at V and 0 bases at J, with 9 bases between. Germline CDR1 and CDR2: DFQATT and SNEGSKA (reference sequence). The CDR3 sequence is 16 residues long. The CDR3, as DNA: TGCAGTGCTAGAGATGGTCAGGGCTCCTATAATTCACCCCTCCACTTT. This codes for CSARDGQGSYNSPLHF.

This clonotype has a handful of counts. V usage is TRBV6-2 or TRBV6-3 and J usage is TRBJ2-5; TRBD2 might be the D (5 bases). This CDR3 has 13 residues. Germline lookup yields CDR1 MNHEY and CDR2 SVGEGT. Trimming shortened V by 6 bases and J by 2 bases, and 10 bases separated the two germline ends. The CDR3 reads CASRRGLQETQYF. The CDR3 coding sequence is TGTGCCAGCAGACGCGGACTTCAAGAGACCCAGTACTTC.

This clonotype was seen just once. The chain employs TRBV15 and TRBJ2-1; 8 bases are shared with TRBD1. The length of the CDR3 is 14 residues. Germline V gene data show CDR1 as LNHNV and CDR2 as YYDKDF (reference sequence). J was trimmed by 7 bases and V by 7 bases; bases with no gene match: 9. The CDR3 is CATTIRGLKNEQFF. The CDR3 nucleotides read TGTGCCACCACGATCAGGGGGCTGAAAAATGAGCAGTTCTTC.

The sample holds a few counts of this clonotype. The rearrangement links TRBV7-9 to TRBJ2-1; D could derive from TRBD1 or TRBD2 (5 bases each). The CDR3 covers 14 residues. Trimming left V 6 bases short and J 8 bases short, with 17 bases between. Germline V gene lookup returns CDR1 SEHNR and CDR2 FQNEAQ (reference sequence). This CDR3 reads CASSPGGWTDEQFF. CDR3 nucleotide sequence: TGTGCCAGCAGTCCTGGGGGATGGACGGATGAGCAGTTCTTC.

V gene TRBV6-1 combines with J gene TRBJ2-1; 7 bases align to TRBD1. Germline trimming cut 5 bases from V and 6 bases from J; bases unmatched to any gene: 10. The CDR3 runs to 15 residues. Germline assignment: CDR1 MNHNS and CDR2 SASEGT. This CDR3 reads CASSQDRVLGNEQFF. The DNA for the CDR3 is TGTGCCAGCAGTCAAGACAGGGTCTTGGGCAATGAGCAGTTCTTC.

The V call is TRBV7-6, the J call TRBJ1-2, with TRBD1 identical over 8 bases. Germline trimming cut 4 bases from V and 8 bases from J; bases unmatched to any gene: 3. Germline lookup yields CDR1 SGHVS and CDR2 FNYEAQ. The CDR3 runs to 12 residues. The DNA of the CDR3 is TGTGCCAGCAGCTGGGACAGGCTAGGCTACACCTTC. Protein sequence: CASSWDRLGYTF. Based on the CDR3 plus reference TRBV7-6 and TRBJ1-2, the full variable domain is GAGVSQSPRYKVTKRGQDVALRCDPISGHVSLYWYRQALGQGPEFLTYFNYEAQQDKSGLPNDRFSAERPEGSISTLTIQRTEQRDSAMYRCASSWDRLGYTFGSGTRLTVV.

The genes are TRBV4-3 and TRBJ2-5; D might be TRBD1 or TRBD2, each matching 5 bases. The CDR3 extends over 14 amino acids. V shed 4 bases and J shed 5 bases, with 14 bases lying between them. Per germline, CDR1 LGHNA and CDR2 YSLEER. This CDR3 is CASSPSRGWETQYF. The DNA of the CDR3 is TGCGCCAGCAGCCCCTCGAGGGGCTGGGAGACCCAGTACTTC.

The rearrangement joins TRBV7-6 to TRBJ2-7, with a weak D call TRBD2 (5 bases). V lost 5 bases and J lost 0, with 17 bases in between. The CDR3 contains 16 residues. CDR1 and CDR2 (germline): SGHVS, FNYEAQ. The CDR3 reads CASSPGRGWSSYEQYF. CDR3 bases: TGTGCCAGCAGCCCGGGTCGGGGTTGGAGCTCCTACGAGCAGTACTTC.

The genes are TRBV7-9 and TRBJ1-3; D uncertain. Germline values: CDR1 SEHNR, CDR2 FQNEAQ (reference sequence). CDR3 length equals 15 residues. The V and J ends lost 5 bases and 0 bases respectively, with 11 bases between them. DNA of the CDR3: TGTGCCAGCAGCGTTGGCAGGAGCTCTGGAAACACCATATATTTT. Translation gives CASSVGRSSGNTIYF.

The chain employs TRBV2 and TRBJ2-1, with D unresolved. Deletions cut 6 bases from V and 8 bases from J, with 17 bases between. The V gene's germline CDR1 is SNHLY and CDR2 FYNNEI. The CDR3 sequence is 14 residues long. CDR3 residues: CASSPLSGGDEQFF. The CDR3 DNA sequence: TGTGCCAGCAGCCCTTTGTCGGGTGGCGATGAGCAGTTCTTC. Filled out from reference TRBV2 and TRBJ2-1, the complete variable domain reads EPEVTQTPSHQVTQMGQEVILRCVPISNHLYFYWYRQILGQKVEFLVSFYNNEISEKSEIFDDQFSVERPDGSNFTLKIRSTKLEDSAMYFCASSPLSGGDEQFFGPGTRLTVL.

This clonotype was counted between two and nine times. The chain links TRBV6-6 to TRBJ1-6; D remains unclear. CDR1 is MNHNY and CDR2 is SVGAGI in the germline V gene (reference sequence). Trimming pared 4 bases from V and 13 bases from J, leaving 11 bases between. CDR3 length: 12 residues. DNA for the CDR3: TGTGCCAGCAGTTTCGGTACTTCCCCCCTCCACTTT. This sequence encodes CASSFGTSPLHF.

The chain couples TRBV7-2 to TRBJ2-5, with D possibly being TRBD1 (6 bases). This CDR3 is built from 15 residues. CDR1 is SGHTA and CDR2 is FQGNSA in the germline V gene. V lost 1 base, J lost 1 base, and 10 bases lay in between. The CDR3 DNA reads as TGTGCCAGCAGCTTAGATCCAGGGGCCCAAGAGACCCAGTACTTC. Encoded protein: CASSLDPGAQETQYF.

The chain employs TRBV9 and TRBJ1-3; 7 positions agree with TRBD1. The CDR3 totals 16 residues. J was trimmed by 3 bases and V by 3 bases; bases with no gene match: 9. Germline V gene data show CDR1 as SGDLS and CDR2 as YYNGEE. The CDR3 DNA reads TGTGCCAGCAGCGCCCATCGGGCAGGGGGTGGAAACACCATATATTTT. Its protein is CASSAHRAGGGNTIYF.

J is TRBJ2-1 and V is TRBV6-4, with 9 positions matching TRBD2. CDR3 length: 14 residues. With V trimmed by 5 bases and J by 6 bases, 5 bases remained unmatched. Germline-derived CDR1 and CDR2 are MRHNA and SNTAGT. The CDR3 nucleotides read TGTGCCAGCAGTATAGCGGGGGTCCCCAATGAGCAGTTCTTC. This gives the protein CASSIAGVPNEQFF.

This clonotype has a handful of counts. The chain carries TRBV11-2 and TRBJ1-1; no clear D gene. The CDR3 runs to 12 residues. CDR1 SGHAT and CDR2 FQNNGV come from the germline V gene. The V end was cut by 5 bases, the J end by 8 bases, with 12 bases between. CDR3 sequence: CASSRLGGEAFF. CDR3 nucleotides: TGTGCCAGCAGCCGTCTGGGAGGGGAAGCTTTCTTT.

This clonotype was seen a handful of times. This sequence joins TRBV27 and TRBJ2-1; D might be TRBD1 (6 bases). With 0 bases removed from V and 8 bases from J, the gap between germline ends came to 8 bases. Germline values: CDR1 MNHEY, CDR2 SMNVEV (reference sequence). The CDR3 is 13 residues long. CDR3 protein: CASSLSAGDEQFF. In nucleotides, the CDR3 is TGTGCCAGCAGTTTATCAGCAGGGGATGAGCAGTTCTTC.

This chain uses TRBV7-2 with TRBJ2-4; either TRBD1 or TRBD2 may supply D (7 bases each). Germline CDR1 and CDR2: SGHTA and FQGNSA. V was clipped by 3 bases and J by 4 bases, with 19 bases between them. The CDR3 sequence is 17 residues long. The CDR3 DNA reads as TGTGCCAGCAGCTTTTACCCCAGGGGGGGACGTAAAAACATTCAGTACTTC. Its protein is CASSFYPRGGRKNIQYF.

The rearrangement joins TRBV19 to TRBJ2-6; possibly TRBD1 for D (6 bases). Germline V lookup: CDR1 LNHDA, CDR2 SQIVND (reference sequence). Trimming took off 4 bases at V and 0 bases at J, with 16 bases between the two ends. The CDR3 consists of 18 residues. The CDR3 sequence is CASSTQGGGSSGANVLTF. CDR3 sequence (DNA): TGTGCCAGTAGTACACAGGGTGGGGGCTCCTCTGGGGCCAACGTCCTGACTTTC.

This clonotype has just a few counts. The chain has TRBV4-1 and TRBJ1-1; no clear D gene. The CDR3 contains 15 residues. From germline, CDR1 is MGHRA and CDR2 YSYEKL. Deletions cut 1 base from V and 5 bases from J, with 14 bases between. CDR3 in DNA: TGCGCCAGCAGCCAAGGGCCGGGGATTAAGACTGAAGCTTTCTTT. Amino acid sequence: CASSQGPGIKTEAFF.

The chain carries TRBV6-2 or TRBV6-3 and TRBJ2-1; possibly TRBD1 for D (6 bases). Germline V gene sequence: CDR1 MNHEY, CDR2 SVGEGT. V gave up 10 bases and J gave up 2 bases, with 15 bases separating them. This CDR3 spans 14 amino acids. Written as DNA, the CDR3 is TGTGCCACCACACCGACAGGCCCCTACAATGAGCAGTTCTTC. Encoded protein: CATTPTGPYNEQFF.

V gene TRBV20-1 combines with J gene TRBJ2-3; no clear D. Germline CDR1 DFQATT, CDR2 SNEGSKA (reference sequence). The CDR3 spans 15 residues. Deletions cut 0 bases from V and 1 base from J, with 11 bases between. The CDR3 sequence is CSARDYLVRTDTQYF. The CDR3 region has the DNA TGCAGTGCTAGAGATTACCTGGTCCGCACAGATACGCAGTATTTT.

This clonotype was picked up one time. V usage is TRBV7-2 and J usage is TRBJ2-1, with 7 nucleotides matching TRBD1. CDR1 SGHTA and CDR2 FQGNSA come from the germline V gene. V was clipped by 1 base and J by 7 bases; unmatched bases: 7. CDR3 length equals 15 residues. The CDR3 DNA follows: TGTGCCAGCAGCTTAGTACAGGGGTGTAGGAATGAGCAGTTCTTC. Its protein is CASSLVQGCRNEQFF.

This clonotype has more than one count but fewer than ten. Here the CDR3 reads CASSPGTSGLSYEQYF. The CDR3 DNA follows: TGTGCCAGCAGCCCCGGGACTAGCGGGCTTTCCTACGAGCAGTACTTC. The genes are TRBV12-3 or TRBV12-4 and TRBJ2-7, with 12 nucleotides matching TRBD2. The V gene end was trimmed by 6 bases and the J gene end by 1 base; junction bases not matched to a gene: 7. This CDR3 is built from 16 residues.

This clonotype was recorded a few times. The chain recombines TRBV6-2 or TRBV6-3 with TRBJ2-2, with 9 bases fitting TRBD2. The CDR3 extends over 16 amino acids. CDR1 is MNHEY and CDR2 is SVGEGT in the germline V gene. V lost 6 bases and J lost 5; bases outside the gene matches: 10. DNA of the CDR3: TGTGCCAGCAGCGCCCATAGCGGGAGAGGTACCGGGGAGCTGTTTTTT. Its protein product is CASSAHSGRGTGELFF.

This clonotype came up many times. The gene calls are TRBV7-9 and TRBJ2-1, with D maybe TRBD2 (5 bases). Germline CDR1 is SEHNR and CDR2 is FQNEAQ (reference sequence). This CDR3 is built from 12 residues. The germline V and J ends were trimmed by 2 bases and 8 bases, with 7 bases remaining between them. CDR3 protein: CASSLYGDEQFF. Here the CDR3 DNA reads TGTGCCAGCAGCTTATACGGGGATGAGCAGTTCTTC.

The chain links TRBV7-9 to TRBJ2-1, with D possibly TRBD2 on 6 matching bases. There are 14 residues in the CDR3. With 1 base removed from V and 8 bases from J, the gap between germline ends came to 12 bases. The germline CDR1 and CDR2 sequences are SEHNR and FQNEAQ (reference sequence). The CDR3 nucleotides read TGTGCCAGCAGCTTAGTTTCGGGGGACGATGAGCAGTTCTTC. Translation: CASSLVSGDDEQFF. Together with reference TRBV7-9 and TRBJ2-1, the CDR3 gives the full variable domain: DTGVSQNPRHKITKRGQNVTFRCDPISEHNRLYWYRQTLGQGPEFLTYFQNEAQLEKSRLLSDRFSAERPKGSFSTLEIQRTEQGDSAMYLCASSLVSGDDEQFFGPGTRLTVL.

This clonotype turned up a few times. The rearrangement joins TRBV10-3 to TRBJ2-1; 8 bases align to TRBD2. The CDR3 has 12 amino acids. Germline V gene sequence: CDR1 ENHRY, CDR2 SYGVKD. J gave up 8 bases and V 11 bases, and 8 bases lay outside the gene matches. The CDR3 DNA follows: TGTGCCTCCGGGGGGGCAGGTTATGAGCAGTTCTTC. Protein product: CASGGAGYEQFF.

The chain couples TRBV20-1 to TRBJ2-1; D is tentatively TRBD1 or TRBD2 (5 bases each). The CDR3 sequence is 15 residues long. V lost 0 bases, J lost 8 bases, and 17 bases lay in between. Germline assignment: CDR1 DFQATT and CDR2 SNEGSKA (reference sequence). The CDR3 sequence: CSARDGRNLGDEQFF. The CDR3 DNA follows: TGCAGTGCTAGAGACGGGCGTAACCTGGGGGATGAGCAGTTCTTC.